The 24 T cell receptor beta chains below all came from one sample that was sequenced in a study of blood T cell repertoires in COVID-19. Sequenced by immunoSEQ multiplex PCR; TCRdb stores in-frame clones only, minus some. Among about 140,000 clones listed, 85% to 90% were seen once. Sequencing input: peripheral blood. The receptors shown here come from a woman aged 55-75 years with acute or convalescent COVID-19.

This clone has a handful of counts. V usage is TRBV10-2 and J usage is TRBJ1-2; 12 bases align to TRBD1. V lost 6 bases, J lost 5 bases, and 4 bases stayed unmatched. CDR1 WSHSY and CDR2 SAAADI come from the germline V gene. The CDR3 has 14 amino acids. For the CDR3, the DNA is TGCGCCAGCAGGGTGGGACAGGGGGCTTATGGCTACACCTTC. Its translation is CASRVGQGAYGYTF.

J is TRBJ1-1 and V is TRBV6-5; D not certain. The germline V gene encodes CDR1 MNHEY and CDR2 SVGAGI. With 6 bases removed from V and 3 bases from J, the gap between germline ends came to 11 bases. The CDR3 sequence is 13 residues long. The CDR3 coding sequence is TGTGCCAGCAGACTACTTCGGGACACTGAAGCTTTCTTT. This translates into CASRLLRDTEAFF.

This clone was counted only a few times. The gene calls are TRBV7-9 and TRBJ1-1; tentatively, D is TRBD1 (6 bases). The CDR3 is 16 residues long. V lost 4 bases to trimming and J lost 5 bases, with 20 bases between them. Germline V gene sequence: CDR1 SEHNR, CDR2 FQNEAQ (reference sequence). As DNA, the CDR3 is TGTGCCAGCAGCTGGGGCCTGACAGGTTGGATAACTGAAGCTTTCTTT. Its protein is CASSWGLTGWITEAFF.

J is TRBJ1-1 and V is TRBV7-9; D uncertain. The CDR3 length is 13 residues. V was shortened by 6 bases and J by 1 base, with 9 bases between the two germline ends. Germline lookup yields CDR1 SEHNR and CDR2 FQNEAQ (reference sequence). The CDR3 sequence is CASSPQTNTEAFF. Here the CDR3 DNA reads TGTGCCAGCAGTCCACAGACGAACACTGAAGCTTTCTTT. The full variable domain, with the rest looked up from reference TRBV7-9 and TRBJ1-1, is DTGVSQNPRHKITKRGQNVTFRCDPISEHNRLYWYRQTLGQGPEFLTYFQNEAQLEKSRLLSDRFSAERPKGSFSTLEIQRTEQGDSAMYLCASSPQTNTEAFFGQGTRLTVV.

This clone showed up just a few times. V gene TRBV5-4 combines with J gene TRBJ1-2; 9 nucleotides line up with TRBD1. The V gene end was trimmed by 0 bases and the J gene end by 4 bases; junction bases not matched to a gene: 7. The CDR3 totals 16 residues. The germline V gene encodes CDR1 SGHNT and CDR2 YYREEE (reference sequence). In DNA form, the CDR3 reads TGTGCCAGCAGCTTGGGCGACAGGGGGGACTTCTATGGCTACACCTTC. It is translated as CASSLGDRGDFYGYTF.

In this sample, this clone turned up once. The genes are TRBV27 and TRBJ1-1; a weak D match, TRBD1 (5 bases). The CDR3 runs 13 residues. Trimming pared 6 bases from V and 4 bases from J, leaving 12 bases between. Looked up from germline, CDR1 is MNHEY and CDR2 is SMNVEV (reference sequence). The DNA for the CDR3 is TGTGCCAGCAGAAAGGAGGGACTCACTGAAGCTTTCTTT. Translation: CASRKEGLTEAFF.

The chain carries TRBV29-1 and TRBJ1-1; D not certain. Looked up from germline, CDR1 is SQVTM and CDR2 is ANQGSEA. V was clipped by 0 bases and J by 0 bases, with 8 bases between them. The CDR3 runs 14 residues. CDR3 region: CSVEEAGMNTEAFF. CDR3 nucleotides: TGCAGCGTTGAAGAAGCAGGTATGAACACTGAAGCTTTCTTT. The variable domain in full, with the rest retrieved from reference TRBV29-1 and TRBJ1-1, is SAVISQKPSRDICQRGTSLTIQCQVDSQVTMMFWYRQQPGQSLTLIATANQGSEATYESGFVIDKFPISRPNLTFSTLTVSNMSPEDSSIYLCSVEEAGMNTEAFFGQGTRLTVV.

This chain links TRBV7-2 with TRBJ1-2; D possibly corresponds to TRBD1 (6 bases). V lost 2 bases, J lost 6 bases, and 22 bases lay in between. The CDR3 length is 17 residues. Germline values: CDR1 SGHTA, CDR2 FQGNSA. DNA for the CDR3: TGTGCCAGCAGCTTAATCAACCAGGGGAGTTTGGAGAATGGCTACACCTTC. Its translation is CASSLINQGSLENGYTF.

The rearrangement links TRBV20-1 to TRBJ1-1, with 7 bases fitting TRBD1. The CDR3 runs 11 residues. Germline loops: CDR1 DFQATT, CDR2 SNEGSKA (reference sequence). The junction had 3 bases not matched to a gene; V was cut back by 1 base and J by 10 bases. The CDR3 DNA is TGCAGTGCTAGAGGGCGGGACAGAGCTTTCTTT. Its translation: CSARGRDRAFF.

The chain recombines TRBV19 with TRBJ1-1; D is unclear. Trimming cost V 7 bases and J 6 bases, with 21 bases left between them. Germline CDR1 reads LNHDA; CDR2 reads SQIVND (reference sequence). This CDR3 contains 15 residues. CDR3 sequence reads: CASTSLAIRGSEAFF. The CDR3 bases are TGTGCCAGTACCAGCCTCGCAATTAGAGGTTCTGAAGCTTTCTTT.

This chain joins TRBV6-5 and TRBJ1-1; TRBD1 agrees at 9 bases. The length of the CDR3 is 16 residues. Germline values: CDR1 MNHEY, CDR2 SVGAGI. V lost 2 bases and J lost 3; bases outside the gene matches: 7. CDR3 in DNA: TGTGCCAGCAGTTACGGGACAGGGAGGGCGGACACTGAAGCTTTCTTT. This translates into CASSYGTGRADTEAFF.

The chain is built from TRBV6-2 or TRBV6-3 and TRBJ1-2, with D uncertain. The CDR3 is 13 residues long. The V gene's germline CDR1 is MNHEY and CDR2 SVGEGT. The V end was cut by 4 bases, the J end by 0 bases, with 6 bases between. CDR3: CASSWAANYGYTF. CDR3 coding DNA: TGTGCCAGCAGTTGGGCCGCTAACTATGGCTACACCTTC.

V usage is TRBV9 and J usage is TRBJ1-2; the D gene is possibly TRBD1 (5 bases). The CDR3 loop spans 12 amino acids. V was shortened by 5 bases and J by 4 bases, with 9 bases between the two germline ends. Germline V lookup: CDR1 SGDLS, CDR2 YYNGEE. CDR3 bases: TGTGCCAGCAGTGACAGCCTCTATGGCTACACCTTC. It translates to CASSDSLYGYTF.

J is TRBJ2-3 and V is TRBV28; a weak D match, TRBD2 (7 bases). The CDR3 is made up of 17 amino acids. Germline V gene sequence: CDR1 MDHEN, CDR2 SYDVKM. V lost 6 bases to trimming and J lost 1 base, with 20 bases between them. The CDR3 nucleotides are TGTGCCAGCAGCAGGACACCGAAGGGGGGGGGCACAGATACGCAGTATTTT. Its translation: CASSRTPKGGGTDTQYF.

The chain uses TRBV27 and TRBJ1-6; no definite D call. CDR1 and CDR2 from the germline V gene are MNHEY and SMNVEV (reference sequence). V dropped 2 bases and J dropped 0 bases, with 8 bases sitting between them. The length of the CDR3 is 16 residues. For the CDR3, the DNA is TGTGCCAGCAGTTTAAGCGGGCGCTCCTATAATTCACCCCTCCACTTT. Encoded protein: CASSLSGRSYNSPLHF.

This chain links TRBV5-1 with TRBJ2-1; D perhaps matches TRBD1 (6 bases). Germline V gene lookup returns CDR1 SGHRS and CDR2 YFSETQ. V lost 4 bases to trimming and J lost 6 bases, with 20 bases between them. The CDR3 is made up of 16 amino acids. CDR3 region: CASSALTGTQGNEQFF. As DNA, the CDR3 is TGCGCCAGCAGCGCTCTGACCGGGACACAGGGCAATGAGCAGTTCTTC.

This chain uses TRBV9 with TRBJ1-2; D may be TRBD1 (5 bases). Trimming took 4 bases from V and 3 from J, leaving 25 bases between them. Germline-derived CDR1 and CDR2 are SGDLS and YYNGEE. The CDR3 length is 18 residues. In nucleotides, the CDR3 is TGTGCCAGCAGCACCGCGGGAAATAGAGGCAGGGAGTACTATGGCTACACCTTC. Protein product: CASSTAGNRGREYYGYTF.

The chain links TRBV19 to TRBJ1-2; 7 nucleotides agree with TRBD1. Germline CDR1 reads LNHDA; CDR2 reads SQIVND (reference sequence). The CDR3 runs to 15 residues. The junction had 17 bases not matched to a gene; V was cut back by 8 bases and J by 8 bases. CDR3 DNA sequence: TGTGCCAGTTCCCAGGGGGGACGGAGGTCGGGAGGCTACACCTTC. This translates into CASSQGGRRSGGYTF.

This clone was seen once. The rearrangement links TRBV19 to TRBJ1-4; 9 nucleotides match TRBD1. V shed 3 bases, J shed 8 bases, and the junction held 4 bases outside the gene matches. The V gene's germline CDR1 is LNHDA and CDR2 SQIVND (reference sequence). The CDR3 length is 14 residues. CDR3 amino acids: CASSIGTGREKLFF. CDR3 DNA: TGTGCCAGTAGTATCGGGACAGGGCGAGAAAAACTGTTTTTT. The whole variable domain, remainder taken from reference TRBV19 and TRBJ1-4, is DGGITQSPKYLFRKEGQNVTLSCEQNLNHDAMYWYRQDPGQGLRLIYYSQIVNDFQKGDIAEGYSVSREKKESFPLTVTSAQKNPTAFYLCASSIGTGREKLFFGSGTQLSVL.

CDR3 sequence reads: CATQEGEQYF. For the CDR3, the DNA is TGTGCCACCCAGGAGGGCGAGCAGTACTTC. V and J are TRBV2 and TRBJ2-7, with a tentative D call TRBD2 (6 bases). The CDR3 length is 10 residues. Trimming left V 10 bases short and J 6 bases short, with 10 bases between. Germline V lookup: CDR1 SNHLY, CDR2 FYNNEI.

The chain is built from TRBV11-3 and TRBJ1-1; D gene uncertain. This CDR3 comprises 14 residues. Trimming pared 4 bases from V and 1 base from J, leaving 10 bases between. The V gene's germline CDR1 is SGHNT and CDR2 YENEEA. The CDR3 is CASSSDGENTEAFF. The CDR3 DNA sequence: TGTGCCAGCAGCTCTGACGGAGAGAACACTGAAGCTTTCTTT.

The V and J genes are TRBV28 and TRBJ1-2; TRBD1 matches at 12 bases. Germline-derived CDR1 and CDR2 are MDHEN and SYDVKM. This CDR3 has 14 residues. V dropped 4 bases and J dropped 8; count of bases not matched to a gene: 5. The CDR3: CASSSGQGAWGYTF. In nucleotides, the CDR3 is TGTGCCAGCAGTTCGGGACAGGGGGCGTGGGGCTACACCTTC.

This clone has just one count. The chain recombines TRBV3-1 (or the pseudogene TRBV3-2) with TRBJ1-5; maybe TRBD1 (5 bases). The germline CDR1 and CDR2 sequences are LGHDT and YNNKEL (reference sequence). With 4 bases removed from V and 1 base from J, the gap between germline ends came to 8 bases. The CDR3 contains 14 residues. This CDR3 reads CASSPTASNQPQHF. As DNA, the CDR3 is TGTGCCAGCAGCCCGACAGCGAGCAATCAGCCCCAGCATTTT.

V usage is TRBV5-1 and J usage is TRBJ2-1, with D possibly TRBD1 on 5 matching bases. The length of the CDR3 is 15 residues. The ends were cut back, 0 bases at V and 3 bases at J, with 10 bases in the middle. Germline CDR1 SGHRS, CDR2 YFSETQ. For the CDR3, the DNA is TGCGCCAGCAGCTTGGCAGCAGGGATCTACAATGAGCAGTTCTTC. It codes for CASSLAAGIYNEQFF.